Below, 9 T cell receptor beta chains from the same sample are listed, as sequenced in a study of OX40 agonist ivuxolimab in advanced cancers. Data came from immunoSEQ multiplex PCR; TCRdb stores just in-frame clones and leaves some out. The top ten hold around 2% of the sample, which has more than 40,000 clones, over 75% seen once. This specimen consisted of CD4+ or CD8+ T cells sorted from blood, obtained in a trial of the OX40 agonist ivuxolimab. The receptors were sampled from an adult with an advanced solid tumor such as melanoma, head and neck, liver or kidney cancer.

The rearrangement links TRBV5-1 to TRBJ1-5; TRBD1 matches 7 bases. With V trimmed by 3 bases and J by 4 bases, 7 bases remained unmatched. CDR1 and CDR2 from the germline V gene are SGHRS and YFSETQ. CDR3 length: 15 residues. The CDR3 region has the DNA TGCGCCAGCAGCTCAACAGGGGCCGTTAATCAGCCCCAGCATTTT. It translates to CASSSTGAVNQPQHF.

This rearrangement joins TRBV19 to TRBJ1-2, with unresolved D. Trimming took 6 bases from V and 6 from J, leaving 5 bases between them. The germline gives CDR1 LNHDA, CDR2 SQIVND (reference sequence). This CDR3 has 10 residues. The CDR3 spells CASRVDGYTF. The CDR3 coding sequence is TGTGCCAGTAGGGTGGATGGCTACACCTTC.

This chain uses TRBV5-1 with TRBJ2-5; possibly TRBD2 for D (6 bases). V lost 7 bases, J lost 4 bases, and 23 bases lay in between. The length of the CDR3 is 16 residues. CDR1 is SGHRS, CDR2 YFSETQ, per germline. The CDR3 sequence is CASGKVGGLGGETQYF. CDR3 DNA sequence: TGCGCCAGCGGCAAGGTCGGAGGACTGGGAGGAGAGACCCAGTACTTC. The complete variable domain, with remaining parts taken from reference TRBV5-1 and TRBJ2-5, reads KAGVTQTPRYLIKTRGQQVTLSCSPISGHRSVSWYQQTPGQGLQFLFEYFSETQRNKGNFPGRFSGRQFSNSRSEMNVSTLELGDSALYLCASGKVGGLGGETQYFGPGTRLLVL.

The V gene is TRBV19, the J gene TRBJ2-7, with 10 bases fitting TRBD1. CDR1 and CDR2 (germline): LNHDA, SQIVND (reference sequence). The CDR3 is made up of 18 amino acids. With V trimmed by 3 bases and J by 3 bases, 14 bases remained unmatched. CDR3 nucleotide sequence: TGTGCCAGTAGTATCCAGGGACAGGGGCGCATCACCGTCTACGAGCAGTACTTC. Protein product: CASSIQGQGRITVYEQYF.

This sequence joins TRBV27 and TRBJ2-1, with D tentatively TRBD1 or TRBD2 (5 bases each). Trimming shortened V by 3 bases and J by 9 bases, and 18 bases separated the two germline ends. The CDR3 contains 15 residues. Germline V gene lookup returns CDR1 MNHEY and CDR2 SMNVEV (reference sequence). CDR3 protein: CASSLRPDPGSEQFF. The CDR3 DNA is TGTGCCAGCAGTTTGCGACCCGACCCAGGGAGTGAGCAGTTCTTC.

The chain combines TRBV5-1 with TRBJ2-5; D ambiguous. Germline V CDR1 and CDR2: SGHRS, YFSETQ. V was trimmed by 1 base and J by 4 bases, leaving 5 bases between them. CDR3 length equals 12 residues. The CDR3 loop reads CASSLISETQYF. The DNA of the CDR3 is TGCGCCAGCAGCTTGATTTCAGAGACCCAGTACTTC.

The gene calls are TRBV5-8 and TRBJ2-1, with 11 bases matching TRBD2. With 6 bases clipped from V and 7 bases from J, the junction kept 15 bases outside the gene matches. The CDR3 is 17 amino acids. CDR1 is SGHTS and CDR2 is YDEGEE in the germline V gene. The chain's CDR3 is CASTKLKVVAGGNEQFF. CDR3 in DNA: TGTGCCAGCACCAAATTGAAAGTGGTAGCGGGAGGGAATGAGCAGTTCTTC.

The J gene is TRBJ1-1, the V gene TRBV9; D is perhaps TRBD1 (6 bases). The CDR3 is 13 residues long. Per germline, CDR1 SGDLS and CDR2 YYNGEE. Trimming pared 4 bases from V and 4 bases from J, leaving 11 bases between. The DNA for the CDR3 is TGTGCCAGCAGCTCCAGGGGAGGCACTGAAGCTTTCTTT. It specifies CASSSRGGTEAFF.

The rearrangement uses TRBV19 and TRBJ2-7, with a weak D call TRBD2 (5 bases). The CDR3 totals 11 residues. V was cut by 10 bases and J by 7 bases, with 14 bases left in between. CDR1 and CDR2 (germline): LNHDA, SQIVND (reference sequence). CDR3 sequence reads: CAKRRTMEQYF. The CDR3 DNA reads TGTGCCAAGCGGAGAACCATGGAGCAGTACTTC.